This T cell receptor beta chain was sequenced during a study of breast tumors, draining lymph nodes, adjacent tissues. Whole-study findings and limits: Data fit most tumor T cells coming from lymph node, expanding in tumor. The lymph node origin of tumor T cells was framed as consistent with a hypothesis, not demonstrated.

The lymph nodes were axillary draining lymph nodes from breast cancer patients. With 1 base removed from V and 3 bases from J, the gap between germline ends came to 7 bases. This CDR3 spans 14 amino acids. From germline, CDR1 is SGHTS and CDR2 YDEGEE. TCRdb recomputed calls from the multiplex PCR reads with MiXCR, one row per CDR3 protein. The table shows around 100,000 distinct CDR3 sequences, with approximately 22% occurring only once. This clonotype appeared a few times. Its target is not known. The genes are TRBV5-8 and TRBJ2-2; D call uncertain. Sequenced input: axillary lymph node tissue. This TCR derives from a female donor with breast cancer. Some clones in this sample may be carry-over from other donors' samples. The CDR3 spells CASSLYGDTGELFF. CDR3 sequence (DNA): TGTGCCAGCAGCTTGTATGGCGACACCGGGGAGCTGTTTTTT.